Below, 17 T cell receptor beta chains from the same sample are listed, as sequenced in a study of CXCR3-negative and CXCR3-positive naive CD8 T cells. The method, 5' RACE with UMI labels, was used to prepare the TRB cDNA libraries. Using the 5' RACE reads, TCRdb records one entry per CDR3 protein without DNA. The ten most abundant clones cover under 2% of a sample with approximately 7,000 distinct CDR3 sequences. Study results and limitations: Relative to CXCR3-negative naive cells, CXCR3-positive naive cells had more hydrophobic TRB CDR3s.

Their antigens are not known. The specimen sequenced was naive CXCR3+ CD8+ T cells from blood. Described subset: CD45RO-CCR7+CD27+CD95- naive CD8+ T cells expressing CXCR3 (TNR3+). The receptor set was obtained from a human donor in good health. Some clones in this sample may be carry-over from other donors' samples.

The J gene is TRBJ1-3, the V gene TRBV7-8. The CDR3 extends over 13 amino acids. From germline, CDR1 is SGHVS and CDR2 FQNEAQ. The CDR3 protein is CASTSRTGNTIYF.

The CDR3 loop reads CASSYSDSSSYEQYF. The chain recombines TRBV6-2 or TRBV6-3 with TRBJ2-7; with no DNA, the TCRdb D assignment of TRBD1 cannot be verified. This CDR3 is built from 15 residues. Germline assignment: CDR1 MNHEY and CDR2 SVGEGT.

This chain joins TRBV3-1 and TRBJ2-2. The CDR3 runs 15 residues. Germline CDR1 reads LGHDT; CDR2 reads YNNKEL (reference sequence). CDR3 amino acids: CASSQDWGNTGELFF.

In terms of frequency, this clonotype is medium-sized. J is TRBJ2-3 and V is TRBV15; absent DNA, TCRdb's TRBD2 call cannot be checked. The CDR3 length is 17 residues. The germline V gene encodes CDR1 LNHNV and CDR2 YYDKDF (reference sequence). The CDR3 loop reads CATSRDQNGGSTDTQYF.

Considering frequency, this clonotype is medium-sized (0.01 to 0.1%). This chain joins TRBV7-9 and TRBJ2-3; without DNA, the TCRdb call of TRBD1 cannot be checked. Per the germline V gene, CDR1 is SEHNR and CDR2 is FQNEAQ (reference sequence). The CDR3 is 16 amino acids. The CDR3 sequence is CASSRGAQGWADTQYF.

This clonotype is medium-sized (0.01 to 0.1%) by frequency. V and J are TRBV12-3 or TRBV12-4 and TRBJ1-1; the TCRdb call, TRBD1, lacks DNA for checking. The CDR3 consists of 14 residues. Here the CDR3 reads CASSGTAGWTEAFF.

This chain connects TRBV6-2 or TRBV6-3 to TRBJ2-5; no DNA is available, so the TRBD2 call from TCRdb remains unchecked. The CDR3 is 13 residues long. Germline lookup yields CDR1 MNHEY and CDR2 SVGEGT. The CDR3 region is CASGLAVQETQYF.

This clonotype is classed as medium-sized (0.01 to 0.1%) by frequency. The V call is TRBV29-1, the J call TRBJ2-2. The CDR3 is made up of 13 amino acids. From germline, CDR1 is SQVTM and CDR2 ANQGSEA. The CDR3 loop is CSVEWVNTGELFF.

This clonotype counts as medium-sized by frequency. This chain joins TRBV10-3 and TRBJ2-1. The CDR3 is made up of 14 amino acids. Germline V lookup: CDR1 ENHRY, CDR2 SYGVKD. The CDR3 loop is CAISTGTSYNEQFF.

The rearrangement links TRBV28 to TRBJ2-3; without DNA, the TCRdb call of TRBD2 cannot be checked. The CDR3 loop spans 18 amino acids. Germline CDR1 is MDHEN and CDR2 is SYDVKM. This CDR3 reads CASSQGLAGIAVSDTQYF.

The chain carries TRBV29-1 and TRBJ1-1; no DNA is available, so the TRBD1 call from TCRdb remains unchecked. Looked up from germline, CDR1 is SQVTM and CDR2 is ANQGSEA. The CDR3 runs 11 residues. CDR3 region: CSVQGGAEAFF.

The chain joins TRBV6-5 to TRBJ2-7; lacking DNA, the TRBD2 call made by TCRdb goes unchecked. In germline, CDR1 is MNHEY, CDR2 SVGAGI. The CDR3 is 14 residues long. The CDR3 reads CASSYSGTAYEQYF.

The chain couples TRBV29-1 to TRBJ2-5; TCRdb's D gene call, TRBD2, goes unchecked for lack of DNA. The CDR3 consists of 16 residues. Germline V gene lookup returns CDR1 SQVTM and CDR2 ANQGSEA. CDR3 sequence reads: CSVEKTGLADQETQYF. Looking up the rest from reference TRBV29-1 and TRBJ2-5 gives the full variable domain: SAVISQKPSRDICQRGTSLTIQCQVDSQVTMMFWYRQQPGQSLTLIATANQGSEATYESGFVIDKFPISRPNLTFSTLTVSNMSPEDSSIYLCSVEKTGLADQETQYFGPGTRLLVL.

The V call is TRBV5-1, the J call TRBJ1-2; TCRdb reports TRBD1, a call that lacks DNA to check it against. CDR3 size: 13 residues. Germline CDR1 is SGHRS and CDR2 is YFSETQ. CDR3 residues: CASSLGGSNGYTF.

The chain uses TRBV7-9 and TRBJ1-1. The CDR3 runs to 15 residues. Germline CDR1 SEHNR, CDR2 FQNEAQ (reference sequence). CDR3 region: CASSLGEIGGTEAFF.

The CDR3 loop is CASSYSSLAGIEQYF. The chain recombines TRBV6-6 with TRBJ2-7; TCRdb gives TRBD2 as the D gene, but with no DNA this cannot be confirmed. CDR1 and CDR2 from the germline V gene are MNHNY and SVGAGI (reference sequence). The CDR3 is 15 amino acids.

This rearrangement joins TRBV2 to TRBJ2-7; there is no DNA to check the TCRdb D call of TRBD2. Germline lookup yields CDR1 SNHLY and CDR2 FYNNEI. This CDR3 is built from 13 residues. The CDR3 protein is CASSQGEGYEQYF.